This paragraph covers one TCR beta chain sequence. The record originates from a study of human T cells and chemical hapten exposure. Study summary: A 2 cm by 2 cm inner upper arm patch received 2% DPC for sensitization. Diphenylcyclopropenone doses were given weekly to the scalps of patients across the approximately 24-week study.

Documented time point: patch test 1, 2 weeks after DPC sensitization. The treatment here: therapeutic diphenylcyclopropenone sensitization with weekly scalp DPC. People who gave samples had alopecia, were 18 to 70 years old, and were suitable for DPC. Unique molecular identifiers were affixed to discrete cDNA molecules within the library. TCRdb fed the RACE reads into MiXCR, producing one record per CDR3 protein. The top ten clones hold 0.8% to 1% of a sample with about 120,000 distinct CDR3 sequences, about an eighth of them seen once. The CDR3 runs to 17 residues. The germline CDR1 and CDR2 sequences are MGHRA and YSYEKL. Trimming cost V 3 bases and J 5 bases; bases outside gene matches: 7.

The V and J genes are TRBV4-1 and TRBJ2-1, with 13 bases identical to TRBD2. The TCR originated in a man aged 18-30 years with alopecia areata. Some clones in this sample may be carry-over from other donors' samples. Sample: whole blood, taken in connection with sensitization to the hapten diphenylcyclopropenone (DPC). CDR3 sequence (DNA): TGCGCCAGCAGCCAGACTAGCGGGGGGAAATTGGACAATGAGCAGTTCTTC. Its translation is CASSQTSGGKLDNEQFF.